The sequence of this T cell receptor beta chain was determined in a study of CD8+ T cells in alopecia areata. About the research overall: Severity scoring for treated patients was based on the percentage of affected scalp area. The study, taken as a whole, reports: With tofacitinib ongoing, many expanded lesional clones persisted in both scalp and blood.

Treatment denoted: oral pan-JAK inhibitor, 5-10 mg twice daily. Peripheral blood and lesional scalp punch biopsies came from alopecia areata patients. Comment on this clone: What it binds is not known.

Trimming removed 4 bases at V and 6 bases at J, with 15 bases between. CDR3 length: 14 residues. Looked up from germline, CDR1 is SNHLY and CDR2 is FYNNEI. Investigators isolated RNA and reverse transcribed it into cDNA to act as the sequencing template. Measured with immunoSEQ multiplex PCR; TCRdb has only the in-frame clones, and not every one. The sample records hundreds of thousands of clones, approximately 72% being singletons. The chain carries TRBV2 and TRBJ1-1, with D perhaps matching TRBD1 (5 bases). The sequencing used CD4+ T cells sorted from blood, collected at approximately week 42, from a patient treated with tofacitinib. The sequence was obtained from a human donor with alopecia areata. CDR3 loop: CASSVGGRWAEAFF. CDR3 DNA sequence: TGTGCCAGCAGTGTGGGGGGAAGGTGGGCTGAAGCTTTCTTT.